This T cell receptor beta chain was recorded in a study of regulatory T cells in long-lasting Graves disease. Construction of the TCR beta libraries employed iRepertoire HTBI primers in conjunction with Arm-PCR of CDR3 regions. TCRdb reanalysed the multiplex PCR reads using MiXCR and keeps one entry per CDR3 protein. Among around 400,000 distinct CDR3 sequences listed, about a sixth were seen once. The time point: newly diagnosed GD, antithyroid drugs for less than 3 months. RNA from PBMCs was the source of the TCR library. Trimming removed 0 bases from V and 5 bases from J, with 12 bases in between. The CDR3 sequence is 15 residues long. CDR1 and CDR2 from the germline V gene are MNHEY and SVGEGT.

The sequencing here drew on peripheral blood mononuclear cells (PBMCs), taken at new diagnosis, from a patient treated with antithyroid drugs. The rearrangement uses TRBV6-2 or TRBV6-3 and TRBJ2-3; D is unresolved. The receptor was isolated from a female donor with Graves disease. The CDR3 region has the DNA TGTGCCAGCAGTTACTCGAACTCCCGAGGAGATACGCAGTATTTT. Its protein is CASSYSNSRGDTQYF.